The clone carrying this TCR beta chain came up a few times. One entry per CDR3 protein, called by TCRdb with MiXCR from the 5' RACE reads. The top ten clones hold more than 1.4% of a sample with about 64,000 distinct CDR3 sequences, roughly a fifth of them seen once. This record comes from a study of HIV-infected patients and healthy controls. Germline loops: CDR1 LGHDT, CDR2 YNNKEL (reference sequence). Trimming took 3 bases from V and 8 from J, leaving 20 bases between them. CDR3 size: 17 residues. This TCR was sampled from a human donor in good health. Input material: CD4+ T cells from blood. The J gene is TRBJ1-6, the V gene TRBV3-1, with D possibly TRBD1 on 5 matching bases. The CDR3 DNA is TGTGCCAGCAGCCAGAGACTCCGGAGGGGAAAGGATTCACCCCTCCACTTT. It encodes CASSQRLRRGKDSPLHF.